The clone carrying this T cell receptor beta chain has a count of ten or more. The antigen is unknown. Other DNA sequences in this sample translate to the same CDR3. TCRdb's copy holds only in-frame clones and misses some; the assay was immunoSEQ multiplex PCR. The sample comprises 300,000 to 350,000 clones, around 81% of which are singletons, and approximately 2.2% rests with the top ten. These data originate in a study of Ad26.COV2.S vaccination and SARS-CoV-2 variants. As to treatment: around 19 received Ad26.COV2.S at low or high dose, single or two shots; about 5 received placebo; per-sample allocation not given. Sampling occurred on day 63 after the first vaccine or placebo injection. Expression of Wuhan-strain SARS-CoV-2 spike came from the Ad26 vector that formed the vaccine. Study observations and caveats: Comparability of non-spike TCR breadth was observed across vaccine and placebo recipients.

This CDR3 comprises 12 residues. The V end lost 4 bases, the J end lost 0 bases, and 4 bases lay between the germline ends. Per germline, CDR1 GTSNPN and CDR2 SVGIG (reference sequence). The chain couples TRBV30 to TRBJ1-3; no clear D. This TCR was sampled from a person between 18 and 65 years old who received the Ad26.COV2.S COVID-19 vaccine or a placebo. This sample comprised peripheral blood, obtained in a trial of Ad26.COV2.S vaccine versus placebo. CDR3 DNA sequence: TGTGCCTGGATGGACTCTGGAAACACCATATATTTT. As protein: CAWMDSGNTIYF. The full variable domain, completed using reference TRBV30 and TRBJ1-3, is SQTIHQWPATLVQPVGSPLSLECTVEGTSNPNLYWYRQAAGRGLQLLFYSVGIGQISSEVPQNLSASRPQDRQFILSSKKLLLSDSGFYLCAWMDSGNTIYFGEGSWLTVV.